Reported below is one T cell receptor (beta chain). Its antigen has not been determined. No base quality values were provided; no much bigger clone lies one nucleotide off. The library was built by means of the immunoSEQ multiplex PCR assay. TCRdb obtained this table from immuneACCESS and retained in-frame rearrangements with V and J assigned. These tables miss some clones; where compared with another copy, unresolved V genes account for less than half of the shortfall, and the remainder is unexplained. The sample profile shows 90,000 to 95,000 clones; 85% to 95% of them were found once. The leading ten clones occupy over 3.5% of the sample. This sample was taken from a study of T cell changes during pregnancy in multiple sclerosis (dated by TCRdb to between 2018 and 2021). Turning to the overall study: The study examined how the T cell repertoire changed over the course of pregnancy in women with multiple sclerosis.

Reading the germline V gene (reference sequence) gives CDR1 LNHDA and CDR2 SQIVND. The CDR3 goes from the cysteine to the phenylalanine over 13 residues. Only the CDR3 DNA is retained, 39 bases long and in frame from the first base. V loses 4 bases at its end and J loses 13 bases; junction bases beyond the gene matches: 8. The chain links TRBV19 with TRBJ1-5; 9 nucleotides in the junction match TRBD1. This TCR came from a female donor with multiple sclerosis, enrolled in a pregnancy study. The material sequenced was peripheral blood, taken in the first trimester of pregnancy. The CDR3 in this case is CASSTGQGFYQHF. DNA sequence: TGTGCCAGTAGTACGGGACAGGGCTTCTATCAGCATTTT. Full variable domain (CDR3 extended with the reference TRBV19 and TRBJ1-5 proteins): DGGITQSPKYLFRKEGQNVTLSCEQNLNHDAMYWYRQDPGQGLRLIYYSQIVNDFQKGDIAEGYSVSREKKESFPLTVTSAQKNPTAFYLCASSTGQGFYQHFGDGTRLSIL.